The 6 T cell receptor beta chains below come from one sample, sequenced in a study of identical twins (dated by TCRdb to 2016 to 2017). The library was generated by 5' RACE. Sequencing used an Illumina HiSeq 2000. TCRdb cleaned the public reads at Q25 with fastp, built clones with MiXCR and kept in-frame beta chains. CDR3 protein sequences are deduplicated, and each keeps its most common genes and DNA. The sample includes approximately 670,000 distinct CDR3 sequences, with around 6.1% observed a single time. Around 2% of the sample is in the top ten clones. Sequencing was performed on naive T cells sorted from blood. Interpreted using the paper, the cell subset or site label stands for: cells isolated with a human naive T-cell isolation kit. The source of these receptors is a young man in good health.

This clonotype was detected ten times or more. The genes are TRBV6-1 and TRBJ1-1; the D is unclear. The V end was cut by 2 bases, the J end by 2 bases, with 12 bases between. The CDR3 has 15 residues. Germline V lookup: CDR1 MNHNS, CDR2 SASEGT. The CDR3 bases are TGTGCCAGCAGTGAATGGGGTGGGGAAAACACTGAAGCTTTCTTT. It specifies CASSEWGGENTEAFF.

The CDR3 loop reads CASSYSSGTSGLSTDTQYF. DNA of the CDR3: TGTGCCAGCAGTTACTCATCCGGGACTAGCGGCCTCAGCACAGATACGCAGTATTTT. The chain has TRBV6-5 and TRBJ2-3, with TRBD2 matching 11 bases. CDR1 MNHEY and CDR2 SVGAGI come from the germline V gene. Losses at the gene ends were 0 bases for V and 0 bases for J; bases not matched to a gene: 8. The CDR3 totals 19 residues.

CDR3 region: CASNLVAGISTDTQYF. The CDR3, as DNA: TGTGCCAGCAACCTGGTAGCGGGGATTAGCACAGATACGCAGTATTTT. This rearrangement joins TRBV11-3 to TRBJ2-3, with 8 bases identical to TRBD2. Looked up from germline, CDR1 is SGHNT and CDR2 is YENEEA. V shed 7 bases, J shed 0 bases, and the junction held 9 bases outside the gene matches. CDR3 length: 16 residues. Supplemented by reference TRBV11-3 and TRBJ2-3, the full variable domain reads EAGVVQSPRYKIIEKKQPVAFWCNPISGHNTLYWYLQNLGQGPELLIRYENEEAVDDSQLPKDRFSAERLKGVDSTLKIQPAELGDSAVYLCASNLVAGISTDTQYFGPGTRLTVL.

This clonotype has ten or more counts. The chain has TRBV7-2 and TRBJ2-1, with D possibly TRBD1 on 5 matching bases. Trimming removed 5 bases from V and 4 bases from J, with 15 bases in between. This CDR3 has 15 amino acids. Germline CDR1 reads SGHTA; CDR2 reads FQGNSA. This chain's CDR3 is CASSSSRQIYNEQFF. The CDR3 DNA is TGTGCCAGCAGCAGCTCTCGACAGATTTACAATGAGCAGTTCTTC.

The table lists this clonotype with many counts. The chain has TRBV5-1 and TRBJ2-1, with D maybe TRBD2 (6 bases). CDR1 SGHRS and CDR2 YFSETQ come from the germline V gene. The CDR3 has 15 amino acids. Trimming stripped 4 bases from V and 2 bases from J, with 13 bases between. The CDR3 region is CASSPGTQTYNEQFF. The CDR3 DNA is TGCGCCAGCAGCCCAGGGACTCAAACCTACAATGAGCAGTTCTTC.

This clonotype appeared many times. The rearrangement links TRBV7-9 to TRBJ2-1, with 7 bases identical to TRBD2. The CDR3 extends over 14 amino acids. Germline lookup yields CDR1 SEHNR and CDR2 FQNEAQ (reference sequence). The trim removed 5 bases at V and 7 bases at J, leaving 8 bases unmatched. The CDR3 here is CASSRTRARNEQFF. The CDR3 nucleotides read TGTGCCAGCAGCCGGACTAGAGCGAGGAATGAGCAGTTCTTC. Using reference TRBV7-9 and TRBJ2-1 for the parts outside the CDR3, the full variable domain is DTGVSQNPRHKITKRGQNVTFRCDPISEHNRLYWYRQTLGQGPEFLTYFQNEAQLEKSRLLSDRFSAERPKGSFSTLEIQRTEQGDSAMYLCASSRTRARNEQFFGPGTRLTVL.